A single sample gave rise to the 3 T cell receptor beta chains below, sequenced in a study of T cells in Graves' hyperthyroidism and ophthalmopathy. TCR beta CDR3 regions were amplified from RNA transcripts. The study used the HTBI primer set for a first-round RT-PCR of the TCR CDR3. TCRdb re-called the multiplex PCR reads with MiXCR, one entry per CDR3 protein. The profile shows over 650,000 distinct CDR3 sequences, roughly 15% of them singletons. Material for sequencing was blood. Receptors originate from a man aged 18 to 29 with Graves' hyperthyroidism.

Worth noting for this clonotype: It may be a read error: a sequence one base away is much more abundant. The final CDR3 position lacks the conserved phenylalanine or tryptophan, pointing to a likely read error. The chain joins TRBV18 to TRBJ1-1; 8 bases align to TRBD1. The V gene's germline CDR1 is KGHSH and CDR2 LQKENI. CDR3 length equals 14 residues. The CDR3: CASSPGQANAEAFL. Here the CDR3 DNA reads TGTGCCAGCTCACCGGGACAGGCGAACGCTGAAGCTTTCCTT.

Many counts were recorded for this clonotype. The chain links TRBV10-3 to TRBJ1-5; D is perhaps TRBD1 (5 bases). Germline V gene sequence: CDR1 ENHRY, CDR2 SYGVKD. CDR3 length: 14 amino acids. With 6 bases removed from V and 4 bases from J, the gap between germline ends came to 13 bases. Written as DNA, the CDR3 is TGTGCCATCAGCGAGGACAACCTAAATCAGCCCCAGCATTTT. It yields the protein CAISEDNLNQPQHF.

As regards this clonotype: A junction end diverges from the germline sequence, so it may reflect a read error. J is TRBJ1-1 and V is TRBV6-9, with D possibly being TRBD1 (6 bases). Germline V lookup: CDR1 MNHGY, CDR2 SVAAGI. The CDR3 has 15 amino acids. The CDR3: CASSLTGRANAEAFF. The CDR3 region has the DNA TGTGCCAGCAGTTTAACAGGGAGGGCGAACGCTGAAGCTTTCTTT.